These 10 T cell receptor beta chains originate from one sample sequenced in a study of control samples from healthy donors and cancer patients. The data were produced by immunoSEQ multiplex PCR, yet TCRdb's version contains in-frame clones alone and is incomplete. The sample carries tens of thousands of clones, about 88% recorded once. Source material: blood. The receptors come from a woman aged 70-85 years in good health.

The rearrangement links TRBV19 to TRBJ2-3, with D maybe TRBD1 (6 bases). Trimming left V 3 bases short and J 0 bases short, with 13 bases between. Germline V gene lookup returns CDR1 LNHDA and CDR2 SQIVND (reference sequence). The CDR3 consists of 16 residues. In nucleotides, the CDR3 is TGTGCCAGTAGTATCCCCAGGGGCCTTAGCACAGATACGCAGTATTTT. Translating gives CASSIPRGLSTDTQYF.

The V gene is TRBV29-1, the J gene TRBJ1-2; D call uncertain. Germline values: CDR1 SQVTM, CDR2 ANQGSEA. Trimming shortened V by 7 bases and J by 7 bases, and 19 bases separated the two germline ends. The CDR3 is made up of 13 amino acids. The CDR3 reads CSAERTGWGGYTF. For the CDR3, the DNA is TGCAGCGCCGAGAGAACGGGCTGGGGTGGCTACACCTTC. Complete variable domain (other parts from reference TRBV29-1 and TRBJ1-2): SAVISQKPSRDICQRGTSLTIQCQVDSQVTMMFWYRQQPGQSLTLIATANQGSEATYESGFVIDKFPISRPNLTFSTLTVSNMSPEDSSIYLCSAERTGWGGYTFGSGTRLTVV.

The rearrangement uses TRBV19 and TRBJ2-3; D is unresolved. The CDR3 spans 12 residues. Germline-derived CDR1 and CDR2 are LNHDA and SQIVND (reference sequence). Trimming shortened V by 6 bases and J by 1 base, and 5 bases separated the two germline ends. DNA of the CDR3: TGTGCCAGTAGCGTTCGCACAGATACGCAGTATTTT. Protein: CASSVRTDTQYF. The variable domain in full, with the rest retrieved from reference TRBV19 and TRBJ2-3, is DGGITQSPKYLFRKEGQNVTLSCEQNLNHDAMYWYRQDPGQGLRLIYYSQIVNDFQKGDIAEGYSVSREKKESFPLTVTSAQKNPTAFYLCASSVRTDTQYFGPGTRLTVL.

This chain links TRBV27 with TRBJ1-2; D may be TRBD1 (5 bases). Trimming pared 3 bases from V and 6 bases from J, leaving 11 bases between. Germline values: CDR1 MNHEY, CDR2 SMNVEV (reference sequence). CDR3 length: 13 amino acids. The CDR3 region has the DNA TGTGCCAGCAGTTTGGGACCCGCGGATGGCTACACCTTC. Amino acids: CASSLGPADGYTF.

The V and J genes are TRBV6-5 and TRBJ2-7, with D possibly being TRBD1 (6 bases). The CDR3 has 14 amino acids. Germline-derived CDR1 and CDR2 are MNHEY and SVGAGI. V lost 0 bases and J lost 6, with 12 bases in between. In nucleotides, the CDR3 is TGTGCCAGCAGTTACTCTCAGGACAGCCGCGAGCAGTACTTC. Protein product: CASSYSQDSREQYF.

The chain employs TRBV5-1 and TRBJ2-5; TRBD1 matches 7 bases. Germline CDR1 SGHRS, CDR2 YFSETQ. The ends lost 2 bases at V and 1 base at J; junction bases unmatched: 2. The CDR3 extends over 14 amino acids. This CDR3 reads CASSFGTVQETQYF. The CDR3 region has the DNA TGCGCCAGCAGCTTCGGGACAGTCCAAGAGACCCAGTACTTC.

The V gene is TRBV2, the J gene TRBJ2-3; 15 bases line up with TRBD2. This CDR3 is built from 17 residues. From germline, CDR1 is SNHLY and CDR2 FYNNEI. V gave up 3 bases and J gave up 4 bases; unmatched junction bases: 5. The CDR3 sequence is CASSEPWTSGGADTQYF. DNA for the CDR3: TGTGCCAGCAGTGAGCCGTGGACTAGCGGGGGGGCAGATACGCAGTATTTT.

This clone was seen a handful of times. The chain combines TRBV6-6 with TRBJ1-1; TRBD1 agrees at 8 bases. Germline V lookup: CDR1 MNHNY, CDR2 SVGAGI (reference sequence). The CDR3 loop spans 15 amino acids. Trimming cost V 6 bases and J 3 bases; bases outside gene matches: 9. The CDR3 protein is CASREPQGADTEAFF. As DNA, the CDR3 is TGTGCCAGCAGAGAACCGCAGGGGGCTGACACTGAAGCTTTCTTT.

The chain uses TRBV19 and TRBJ1-5; TRBD1 agrees at 7 bases. Germline V lookup: CDR1 LNHDA, CDR2 SQIVND (reference sequence). The CDR3 covers 14 residues. V trimming: 5 bases; J trimming: 5 bases; junction bases outside the gene matches: 6. Here the CDR3 reads CASSSGQVYQPQHF. The CDR3 DNA reads as TGTGCCAGTAGTTCCGGACAGGTCTATCAGCCCCAGCATTTT. The full variable domain, with the rest looked up from reference TRBV19 and TRBJ1-5, is DGGITQSPKYLFRKEGQNVTLSCEQNLNHDAMYWYRQDPGQGLRLIYYSQIVNDFQKGDIAEGYSVSREKKESFPLTVTSAQKNPTAFYLCASSSGQVYQPQHFGDGTRLSIL.

The genes are TRBV4-1 and TRBJ2-1; D is ambiguous. V was shortened by 1 base and J by 7 bases, with 11 bases between the two germline ends. CDR1 MGHRA and CDR2 YSYEKL come from the germline V gene. CDR3 length equals 14 residues. This CDR3 reads CASSQATLRNEQFF. CDR3 nucleotide sequence: TGCGCCAGCAGCCAAGCAACGCTCCGGAATGAGCAGTTCTTC.